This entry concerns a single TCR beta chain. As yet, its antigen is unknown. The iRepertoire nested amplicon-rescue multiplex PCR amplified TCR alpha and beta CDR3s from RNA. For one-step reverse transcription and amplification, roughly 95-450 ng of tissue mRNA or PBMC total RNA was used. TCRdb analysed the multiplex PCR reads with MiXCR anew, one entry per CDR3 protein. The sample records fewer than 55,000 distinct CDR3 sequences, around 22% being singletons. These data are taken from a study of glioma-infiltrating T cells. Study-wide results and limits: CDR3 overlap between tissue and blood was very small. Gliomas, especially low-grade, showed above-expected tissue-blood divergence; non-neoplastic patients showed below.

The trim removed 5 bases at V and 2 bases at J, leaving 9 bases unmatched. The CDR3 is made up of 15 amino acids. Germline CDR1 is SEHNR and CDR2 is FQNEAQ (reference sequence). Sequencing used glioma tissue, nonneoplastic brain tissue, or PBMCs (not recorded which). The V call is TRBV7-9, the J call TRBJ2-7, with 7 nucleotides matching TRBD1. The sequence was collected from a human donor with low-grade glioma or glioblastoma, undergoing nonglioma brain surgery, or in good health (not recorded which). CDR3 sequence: CASSEDRATTYEQYF. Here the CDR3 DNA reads TGTGCCAGCAGCGAAGACAGGGCTACTACCTACGAGCAGTACTTC.